Below are 25 T cell receptor beta chains sequenced from a single sample in a study of T cell clonality in common variable immunodeficiency. The assay was immunoSEQ multiplex PCR, and TCRdb's table has in-frame clones only and misses some. The sample gives roughly 48,000 clones, none seen only once, and the top ten clones hold 3% to 3.5%. Material: peripheral blood mononuclear cells. These receptors originate from a person aged 18 to 75 in good health.

This clone was observed at least ten times. The read falls 3 residues short of the CDR3 end, and the missing part is taken from the germline J gene. V gene TRBV4-1 combines with J gene TRBJ2-3; TRBD1 matches 7 bases. CDR3 size: 15 residues. V shed 1 base and J 4 bases; nucleotides not matched to a gene: 5. The V gene's germline CDR1 is MGHRA and CDR2 YSYEKL. The sequenced CDR3 bases are TGCGCCAGCAGCCAAGCGACAGGGTGGGCAGATACG. It codes for CASSQATGWADT. The full CDR3 protein is CASSQATGWADTQYF.

This clone was found a few times. The missing CDR3 end, 3 residues past where the read stops, is filled in from the germline J gene. The chain couples TRBV7-9 to TRBJ1-4; TRBD1 might be the D (5 bases). This CDR3 comprises 15 residues. Germline lookup yields CDR1 SEHNR and CDR2 FQNEAQ (reference sequence). CDR3: CASTIQDGRNSPLFF. Partial CDR3 DNA: TGTGCCAGCACCATACAGGACGGCCGGAATTCACCA.

This clone was detected many times. With the read ending 3 residues before the CDR3 end, the germline J gene is used to fill in that end. This chain links TRBV7-2 with TRBJ2-7; no definite D call. Deletions cut 5 bases from V and 0 bases from J, with 14 bases between. The CDR3 extends over 15 amino acids. In germline, CDR1 is SGHTA, CDR2 FQGNSA. The CDR3 reads CASSPEVRSSYEQYF. The CDR3 bases that were read are TGTGCCAGCAGCCCAGAGGTGCGGAGCTCCTACGAG.

This clone has at least ten counts. The read ends 3 residues shy of where the CDR3 ends; the end is completed using the germline J gene. The V call is TRBV5-5, the J call TRBJ2-3; either TRBD1 or TRBD2 may fit D (5 bases each). This CDR3 has 12 residues. CDR1 is SGHKS and CDR2 is YYEKEE in the germline V gene (reference sequence). The CDR3 spells CASSPKGETQYF. The sequenced CDR3 bases are TGTGCCAGCAGCCCTAAAGGGGAGACG.

The sample holds many counts of this clone. The CDR3 goes on 3 residues after the read ends, and that part is filled in from the germline J gene. This rearrangement joins TRBV19 to TRBJ2-3, with 12 bases lining up with TRBD2. The V gene's germline CDR1 is LNHDA and CDR2 SQIVND (reference sequence). CDR3 length equals 16 residues. V was clipped by 7 bases and J by 6 bases; unmatched bases: 11. The chain's CDR3 is CASTLAGGRSVDTQYF. CDR3 DNA, as far as it was read: TGTGCCAGTACGCTAGCGGGAGGGCGATCTGTGGATACG.

This clone has at least ten counts. Sequencing ends 3 residues short of the CDR3 end; the germline J gene provides the rest. The chain uses TRBV6-2 or TRBV6-3 and TRBJ2-5, with D tentatively TRBD1 (5 bases). The CDR3 runs 14 residues. V gave up 2 bases and J gave up 6 bases, with 13 bases separating them. Germline lookup yields CDR1 MNHEY and CDR2 SVGEGT. The part of the CDR3 DNA that was read is TGTGCCAGCAGTTACGGGGTGGACACGAAGACC. Translation gives CASSYGVDTKT. Given in full, the CDR3 is CASSYGVDTKTQYF.

This clone was detected a few times. The DNA read from the CDR3 is TGCGCCAGCAGCTTGGTTCCAGGGGCGGGTTCTGGGGCCAACGTG. Amino acid sequence: CASSLVPGAGSGANV. Given in full, the CDR3 is CASSLVPGAGSGANVLFF. The V gene is TRBV5-1, the J gene TRBJ2-2; TRBD1 is a possible D gene (6 bases). From the germline J gene comes the end of the CDR3, since the read stops 3 residues before it. CDR1 is SGHRS, CDR2 YFSETQ, per germline. The CDR3 has 18 residues.

At least ten counts were recorded for this clone. The DNA ends 3 residues before the CDR3 does, and the rest of the CDR3 is filled in from the germline J gene. J is TRBJ2-3 and V is TRBV20-1, with TRBD2 identical over 7 bases. This CDR3 region has 16 residues. With 1 base clipped from V and 2 bases from J, the junction kept 9 bases outside the gene matches. The germline CDR1 and CDR2 sequences are DFQATT and SNEGSKA (reference sequence). This chain's CDR3 is CSARARERDFTDTQYF. The covered CDR3 bases are TGCAGTGCTAGAGCCAGGGAGCGGGATTTCACAGATACG.

This clone was detected ten times or more. The read halts 3 residues ahead of the CDR3 end, with the missing end drawn from the germline J gene. The V gene is TRBV7-2, the J gene TRBJ2-7, with 7 bases aligning to TRBD2. The J segment lost 4 bases and the V segment lost 1 base, leaving 4 bases of the junction unmatched. Germline V gene lookup returns CDR1 SGHTA and CDR2 FQGNSA. CDR3 size: 14 residues. The DNA read from the CDR3 is TGTGCCAGCAGCTTAGGTAGCGGGCTTTACGAG. It codes for CASSLGSGLYE. In full, the CDR3 is CASSLGSGLYEQYF.

This clone was observed at least ten times. A junction end diverges from the germline sequence, so it may reflect a read error. The read is 3 residues too short to cover the CDR3 end, so that end is filled in from the germline J gene. The V and J genes are TRBV7-7 and TRBJ2-3; possible D gene TRBD2, 7 bases. Germline CDR1 is SSHAT and CDR2 is FNYEAQ (reference sequence). The CDR3 sequence is 16 residues long. The CDR3 bases that were read are TGTGCTAGCAGCCCAAGAGGGGGGGACTCCACAGATACG. It codes for CASSPRGGDSTDT. The whole CDR3 protein is CASSPRGGDSTDTQYF. The whole variable domain, filled in from reference TRBV7-7 and TRBJ2-3, reads GAGVSQSPRYKVTKRGQDVTLRCDPISSHATLYWYQQALGQGPEFLTYFNYEAQPDKSGLPSDRFSAERPEGSISTLTIQRTEQRDSAMYRCASSPRGGDSTDTQYFGPGTRLTVL.

This clone was seen many times. The read is 3 residues too short to cover the CDR3 end, so that end is filled in from the germline J gene. The chain combines TRBV5-4 with TRBJ2-1; 10 bases are a match to TRBD2. Looked up from germline, CDR1 is SGHNT and CDR2 is YYREEE (reference sequence). The V gene end was trimmed by 1 base and the J gene end by 4 bases; junction bases not matched to a gene: 5. The CDR3 is 16 amino acids. The DNA read from the CDR3 is TGTGCCAGCAGCTTGATGAGCGGGAGGGCATACAATGAG. Translated: CASSLMSGRAYNE. The complete CDR3 sequence is CASSLMSGRAYNEQFF.

This clone was seen repeatedly, ten times or more. Sequencing ends 3 residues short of the CDR3 end; the germline J gene provides the rest. The J gene is TRBJ2-5, the V gene TRBV5-4, with TRBD1 matching 9 bases. V lost 3 bases, J lost 4 bases, and 7 bases stayed unmatched. CDR1 and CDR2 from the germline V gene are SGHNT and YYREEE (reference sequence). The CDR3 loop spans 15 amino acids. The CDR3 DNA, read in part, is TGTGCCAGCAGCTGGCCGGACAGGGGAACAGAGACC. Translated: CASSWPDRGTET. The entire CDR3 protein is CASSWPDRGTETQYF.

There are many counts of this clone. The covered CDR3 bases are TGTGCCAGCAGTCAGGACAGACGAGCTCAAGAGACC. It is translated as CASSQDRRAQET. The full CDR3 reads CASSQDRRAQETQYF. The chain has TRBV2 and TRBJ2-5, with D perhaps TRBD1 (6 bases). The read falls 3 residues short of the CDR3 end, and the missing part is taken from the germline J gene. The CDR3 has 15 residues. Germline V gives CDR1 SNHLY, CDR2 FYNNEI. V was pared by 5 bases and J by 2 bases, with 15 bases between. The variable domain in full, completed from reference TRBV2 and TRBJ2-5, reads EPEVTQTPSHQVTQMGQEVILRCVPISNHLYFYWYRQILGQKVEFLVSFYNNEISEKSEIFDDQFSVERPDGSNFTLKIRSTKLEDSAMYFCASSQDRRAQETQYFGPGTRLLVL.

This clone is medium-sized within its sample. The read terminates 3 residues ahead of where the CDR3 ends, so the germline J gene completes it. V usage is TRBV4-2 and J usage is TRBJ1-4, with TRBD1 matching 9 bases. The CDR3 loop spans 20 amino acids. Per germline, CDR1 LGHNA and CDR2 YNFKEQ. Trimming cost V 4 bases and J 7 bases; bases outside gene matches: 22. CDR3 bases read: TGTGCCAGCAGCCCACCCCGCCCGCGGACAGGGGAAGAGGGAGGTGAAAAA. Translated, it gives CASSPPRPRTGEEGGEK. The full CDR3 protein reads CASSPPRPRTGEEGGEKLFF.

This clone was recorded many times. From the germline J gene comes the end of the CDR3, since the read stops 3 residues before it. This chain uses TRBV30 with TRBJ2-5; TRBD2 is a possible D gene (6 bases). The V and J ends lost 5 bases and 1 base respectively, with 8 bases between them. Looked up from germline, CDR1 is GTSNPN and CDR2 is SVGIG (reference sequence). The CDR3 is 12 residues long. CDR3 bases read: TGTGCCTGGGGGACTGCCCAAGAGACC. Its translation: CAWGTAQET. The full CDR3 protein reads CAWGTAQETQYF.

This clone was seen more than once but under ten times. The CDR3 end lies 3 residues beyond the end of the read and is filled in from the germline J gene. The chain uses TRBV4-2 and TRBJ2-7, with TRBD1 as a possible D gene (6 bases). V was cut by 0 bases and J by 2 bases, with 8 bases left in between. Germline CDR1 is LGHNA and CDR2 is YNFKEQ. The CDR3 is 14 amino acids. Partial CDR3 DNA: TGTGCCAGCAGCCAAGAAAGGACAGCCTACGAG. Its protein is CASSQERTAYE. The complete CDR3 sequence is CASSQERTAYEQYF.

This clone was picked up many times. The read ends 3 residues shy of where the CDR3 ends; the end is completed using the germline J gene. This sequence joins TRBV5-6 and TRBJ2-1; D remains unclear. This CDR3 has 13 residues. Trimming cost V 2 bases and J 7 bases, with 10 bases left between them. CDR1 and CDR2 (germline): SGHDT, YYEEEE. This CDR3 is CASSFIGSNEQFF. The covered CDR3 bases are TGTGCCAGCAGCTTTATAGGGTCGAATGAG.

This clone has at least ten counts. Read sequence stops 3 residues before the CDR3 end, and the germline J gene provides the missing end. This rearrangement joins TRBV30 to TRBJ2-7; D call uncertain. CDR1 is GTSNPN and CDR2 is SVGIG in the germline V gene (reference sequence). V shed 6 bases and J shed 3 bases, with 12 bases lying between them. The CDR3 runs 12 residues. The CDR3 is CACTTRVYEQYF. The CDR3 DNA, read in part, is TGTGCCTGCACTACTCGGGTCTACGAG.

Many counts were recorded for this clone. Read coverage stops 3 residues before the CDR3 terminus; the germline J gene supplies the remainder. The chain is built from TRBV7-8 and TRBJ1-1; a weak D match, TRBD1 (5 bases). The V end was cut by 5 bases, the J end by 5 bases, with 15 bases between. The CDR3 runs to 14 residues. Looked up from germline, CDR1 is SGHVS and CDR2 is FQNEAQ. The CDR3 sequence is CASSPGEGGTEAFF. The CDR3 DNA, read in part, is TGTGCCAGCAGCCCGGGGGAGGGTGGGACTGAA.

The table lists this clone with many counts. The CDR3 end lies 3 residues beyond the end of the read and is filled in from the germline J gene. The J gene is TRBJ2-3, the V gene TRBV9, with 13 bases identical to TRBD2. This CDR3 comprises 16 residues. Germline loops: CDR1 SGDLS, CDR2 YYNGEE. The J segment lost 5 bases and the V segment lost 3 bases, leaving 6 bases of the junction unmatched. The DNA read from the CDR3 is TGTGCCAGCAGCGCTCGACTAGCGGGGGGAGGAGATACG. Translating it yields CASSARLAGGGDT. The entire CDR3 is CASSARLAGGGDTQYF.

The sample holds a few counts of this clone. The read gets to within 3 residues of the CDR3 end, and the germline J gene fills in the rest. This chain links TRBV6-2 or TRBV6-3 with TRBJ2-3; 7 bases are a match to TRBD2. CDR3 length equals 15 residues. CDR1 is MNHEY, CDR2 SVGEGT, per germline. CDR3 bases read: TGTGCCAGCAGTTATACGGCGGGAGTCTTGGAGACG. Its translation is CASSYTAGVLET. The complete CDR3 sequence is CASSYTAGVLETQYF.

This clone was seen repeatedly, ten times or more. With the read ending 3 residues before the CDR3 end, the germline J gene is used to fill in that end. This chain uses TRBV7-3 with TRBJ1-3; D unclear. Germline CDR1 and CDR2: SGHTA and FQGTGA. This CDR3 has 14 residues. V was pared by 1 base and J by 0 bases, with 4 bases between. CDR3 DNA, as far as it was read: TGTGCCAGCAGCTTAAGTAACTCTGGAAACACC. It translates to CASSLSNSGNT. From start to end, the CDR3 is CASSLSNSGNTIYF.

This clone occurred many times. The CDR3 end is not reached by the read, which stops 3 residues before it; the germline J gene fills it in. V usage is TRBV5-1 and J usage is TRBJ2-7, with 11 nucleotides matching TRBD2. V shed 7 bases, J shed 3 bases, and the junction held 3 bases outside the gene matches. CDR1 is SGHRS and CDR2 is YFSETQ in the germline V gene. This CDR3 spans 13 amino acids. The part of the CDR3 DNA that was read is TGCGCCAGCTCCGGGACTAGCGGCTACGAG. Translation gives CASSGTSGYE. The whole CDR3 sequence is CASSGTSGYEQYF.

In this sample, this clone turned up a few times. Sequencing ends 3 residues short of the CDR3 end; the germline J gene provides the rest. V is TRBV6-2 or TRBV6-3 and J is TRBJ2-4; D is perhaps TRBD1 (5 bases). Germline V gene lookup returns CDR1 MNHEY and CDR2 SVGEGT. Trimming removed 7 bases from V and 6 bases from J, with 13 bases in between. CDR3 size: 13 residues. The chain's CDR3 is CASTLSTGNIQYF. The CDR3 DNA, read in part, is TGTGCCAGCACCCTGAGCACAGGAAACATT.

There are a few counts of this clone. The CDR3 extends 3 residues past the end of the read, so its final part is completed from the germline J gene. The chain has TRBV18 and TRBJ1-2, with TRBD1 as a possible D gene (5 bases). There are 13 residues in the CDR3. Germline CDR1 KGHSH, CDR2 LQKENI. CDR3 bases read: TGTGCCAGCTCACCGGATTTGGACAATGAC. This encodes CASSPDLDND. The whole CDR3 reads CASSPDLDNDYTF.